Sequencing of this T cell receptor beta chain was carried out in a study of Graves' ophthalmopathy and Graves' hyperthyroidism. About the research overall: Peripheral blood was obtained at first diagnosis, ahead of any treatment.

CDR3 length: 13 residues. The J segment lost 3 bases and the V segment lost 10 bases, leaving 9 bases of the junction unmatched. The germline CDR1 and CDR2 sequences are ENHRY and SYGVKD. This clonotype showed up many times. Its specificity is not known. Those donors who had ophthalmopathy presented with moderate-to-severe activity, a CAS of ≥3, a NOSPECS of ≥4 and a duration under 3 months. Study-level findings and limits: Blood contained most expanded thyroid clonotypes exceeding 0.001 frequency.

The sequenced template was RNA, covering the TCR beta CDR3 region. Investigators did first-round RT-PCR with HTBI primers, then second-round multiplex PCR. TCRdb analysed the multiplex PCR reads with MiXCR anew, one entry per CDR3 protein. The sample consists of some 750,000 distinct CDR3 sequences, approximately 40% of them appearing once. V usage is TRBV10-3 and J usage is TRBJ2-7; 7 positions agree with TRBD1. The clonotype was recovered from an adult man with Graves' ophthalmopathy. The sample was peripheral blood. This CDR3 is CASHRDRNYEQYF. The CDR3, as DNA: TGTGCCAGCCACCGGGACAGAAACTACGAGCAGTACTTC.